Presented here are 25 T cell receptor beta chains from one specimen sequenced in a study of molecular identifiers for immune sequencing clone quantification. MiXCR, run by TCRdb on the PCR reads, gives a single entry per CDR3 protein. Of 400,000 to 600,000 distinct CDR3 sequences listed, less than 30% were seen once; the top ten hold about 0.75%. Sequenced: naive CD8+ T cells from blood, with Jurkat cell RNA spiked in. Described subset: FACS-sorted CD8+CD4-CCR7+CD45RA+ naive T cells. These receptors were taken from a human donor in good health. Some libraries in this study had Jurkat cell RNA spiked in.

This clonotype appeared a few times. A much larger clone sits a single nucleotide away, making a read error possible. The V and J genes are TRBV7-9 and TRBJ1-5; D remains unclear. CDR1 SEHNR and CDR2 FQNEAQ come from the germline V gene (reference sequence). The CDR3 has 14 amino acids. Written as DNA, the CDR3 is TGTGCCGGCAGCTTATCTAGTAGCAATCAGCCCCAGCATTTT. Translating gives CAGSLSSSNQPQHF.

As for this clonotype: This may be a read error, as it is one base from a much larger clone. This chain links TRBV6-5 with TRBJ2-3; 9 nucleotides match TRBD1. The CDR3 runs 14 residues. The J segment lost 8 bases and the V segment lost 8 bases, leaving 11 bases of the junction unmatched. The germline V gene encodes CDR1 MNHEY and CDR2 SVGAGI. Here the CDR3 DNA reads TGTGCCAGCCAGGCCGGGACAGGGCCAGCTACGCAGTATTTT. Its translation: CASQAGTGPATQYF.

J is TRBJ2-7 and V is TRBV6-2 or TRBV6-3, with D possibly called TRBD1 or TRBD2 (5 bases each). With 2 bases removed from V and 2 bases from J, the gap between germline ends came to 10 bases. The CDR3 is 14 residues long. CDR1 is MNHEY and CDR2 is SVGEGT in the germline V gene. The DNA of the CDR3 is TGTGCCAGCAGTTACCTTGGGGGAACCTACGAGCAGTACTTC. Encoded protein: CASSYLGGTYEQYF.

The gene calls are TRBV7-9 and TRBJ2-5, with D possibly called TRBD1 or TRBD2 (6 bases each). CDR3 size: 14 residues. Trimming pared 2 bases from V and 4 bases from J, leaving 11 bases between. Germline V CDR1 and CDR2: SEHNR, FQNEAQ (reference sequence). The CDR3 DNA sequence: TGTGCCAGCAGCTTAAAACAGGGAGGAGAGACCCAGTACTTC. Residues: CASSLKQGGETQYF.

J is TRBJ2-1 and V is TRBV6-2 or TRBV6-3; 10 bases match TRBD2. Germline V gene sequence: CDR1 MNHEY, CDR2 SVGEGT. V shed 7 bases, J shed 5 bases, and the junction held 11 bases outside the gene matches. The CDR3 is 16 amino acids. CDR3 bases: TGTGCCAGCACTTTCACCCTAGCGGGAGTTAACAATGAGCAGTTCTTC. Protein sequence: CASTFTLAGVNNEQFF.

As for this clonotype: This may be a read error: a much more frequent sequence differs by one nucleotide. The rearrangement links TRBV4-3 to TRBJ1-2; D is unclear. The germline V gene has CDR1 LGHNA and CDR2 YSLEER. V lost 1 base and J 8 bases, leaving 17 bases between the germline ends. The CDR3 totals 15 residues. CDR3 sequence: CASSQGRPPGEGYTF. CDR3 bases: TGCGCCAGCAGCCAAGGCCGACCCCCCGGGGAAGGCTACACCTTC.

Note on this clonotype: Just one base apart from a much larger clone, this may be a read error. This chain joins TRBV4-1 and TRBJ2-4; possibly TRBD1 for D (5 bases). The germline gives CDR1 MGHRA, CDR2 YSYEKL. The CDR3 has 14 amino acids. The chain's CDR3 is CASSEEGVENIQYF. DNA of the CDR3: TGCGCCAGCAGCGAAGAAGGGGTCGAAAACATTCAGTACTTC.

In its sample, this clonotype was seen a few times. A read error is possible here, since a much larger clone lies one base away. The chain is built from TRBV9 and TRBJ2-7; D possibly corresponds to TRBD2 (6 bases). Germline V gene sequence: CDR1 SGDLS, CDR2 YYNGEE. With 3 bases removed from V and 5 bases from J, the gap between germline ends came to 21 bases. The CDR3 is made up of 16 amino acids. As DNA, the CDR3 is TGTGCCAGCAGCGCCCGGGGGAACGGGGTTTTTGACGAGCAGTACTTC. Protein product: CASSARGNGVFDEQYF.

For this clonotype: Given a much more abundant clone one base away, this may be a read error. The CDR3 here is CASSPEFGTQAFF. The CDR3 DNA reads TGTGCCAGCAGCCCAGAATTCGGCACTCAAGCTTTCTTT. The V and J genes are TRBV9 and TRBJ1-1; D is undetermined. Germline V gene data show CDR1 as SGDLS and CDR2 as YYNGEE. There are 13 residues in the CDR3.

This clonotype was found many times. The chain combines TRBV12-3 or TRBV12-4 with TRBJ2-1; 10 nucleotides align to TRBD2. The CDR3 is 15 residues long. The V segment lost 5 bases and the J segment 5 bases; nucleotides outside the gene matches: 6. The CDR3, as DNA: TGTGCCAGCAGTCCTAGCGGGGGCCCTAACAATGAGCAGTTCTTC. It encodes CASSPSGGPNNEQFF.

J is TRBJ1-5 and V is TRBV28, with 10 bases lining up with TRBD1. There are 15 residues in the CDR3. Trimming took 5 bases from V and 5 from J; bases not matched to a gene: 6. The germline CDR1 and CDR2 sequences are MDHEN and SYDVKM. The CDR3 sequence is CASSAGTGVDQPQHF. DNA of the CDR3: TGTGCCAGCAGTGCCGGGACAGGGGTCGATCAGCCCCAGCATTTT.

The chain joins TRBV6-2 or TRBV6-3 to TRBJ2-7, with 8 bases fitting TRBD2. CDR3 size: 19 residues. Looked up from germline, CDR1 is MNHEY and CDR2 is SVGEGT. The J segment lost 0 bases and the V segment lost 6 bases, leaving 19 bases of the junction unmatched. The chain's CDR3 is CASRSETGVLAVSSYEQYF. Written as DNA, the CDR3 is TGTGCCAGCAGAAGCGAGACAGGCGTACTAGCGGTAAGCTCCTACGAGCAGTACTTC.

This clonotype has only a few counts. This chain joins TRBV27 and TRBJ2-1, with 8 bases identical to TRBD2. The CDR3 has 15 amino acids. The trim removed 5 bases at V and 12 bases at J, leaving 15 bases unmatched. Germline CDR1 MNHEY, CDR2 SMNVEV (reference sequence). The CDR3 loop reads CASSPTGGGLHRQFF. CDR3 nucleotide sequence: TGTGCCAGCAGTCCAACGGGGGGGGGGCTACATCGGCAGTTCTTC.

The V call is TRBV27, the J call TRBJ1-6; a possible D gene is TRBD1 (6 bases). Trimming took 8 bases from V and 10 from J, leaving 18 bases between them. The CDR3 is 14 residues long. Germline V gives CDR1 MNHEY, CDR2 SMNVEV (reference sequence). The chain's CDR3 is CASWTAQGASPLHF. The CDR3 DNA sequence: TGTGCCAGCTGGACGGCACAGGGTGCCTCACCCCTCCACTTT.

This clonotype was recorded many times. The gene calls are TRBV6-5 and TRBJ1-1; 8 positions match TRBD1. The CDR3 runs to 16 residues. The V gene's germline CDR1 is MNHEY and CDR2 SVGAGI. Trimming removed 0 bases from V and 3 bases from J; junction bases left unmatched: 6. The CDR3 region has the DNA TGTGCCAGCAGTTACTCGGACAGGGAACGGGACACTGAAGCTTTCTTT. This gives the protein CASSYSDRERDTEAFF.

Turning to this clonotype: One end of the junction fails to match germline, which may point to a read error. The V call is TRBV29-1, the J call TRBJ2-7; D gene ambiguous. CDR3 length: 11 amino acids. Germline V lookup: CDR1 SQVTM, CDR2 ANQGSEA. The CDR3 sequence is CSVDGQDERYF. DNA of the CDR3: TGCAGCGTGGATGGGCAGGACGAGCGGTACTTC.

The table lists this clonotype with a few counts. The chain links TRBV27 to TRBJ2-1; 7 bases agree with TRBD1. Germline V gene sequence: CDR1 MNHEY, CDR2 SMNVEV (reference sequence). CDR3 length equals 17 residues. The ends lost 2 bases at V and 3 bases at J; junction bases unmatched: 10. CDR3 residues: CASSLVSFGDSYNEQFF. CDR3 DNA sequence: TGTGCCAGCAGTTTAGTCTCCTTTGGGGACAGCTACAATGAGCAGTTCTTC.

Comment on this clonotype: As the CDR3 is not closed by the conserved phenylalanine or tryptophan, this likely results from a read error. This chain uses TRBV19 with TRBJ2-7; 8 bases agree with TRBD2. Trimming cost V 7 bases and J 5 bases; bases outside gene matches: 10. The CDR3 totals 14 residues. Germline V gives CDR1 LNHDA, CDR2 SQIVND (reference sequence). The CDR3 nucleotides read TGTGCCAGTACAAGCGGGAGAATTCAAGACGAGCAGTACCTC. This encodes CASTSGRIQDEQYL.

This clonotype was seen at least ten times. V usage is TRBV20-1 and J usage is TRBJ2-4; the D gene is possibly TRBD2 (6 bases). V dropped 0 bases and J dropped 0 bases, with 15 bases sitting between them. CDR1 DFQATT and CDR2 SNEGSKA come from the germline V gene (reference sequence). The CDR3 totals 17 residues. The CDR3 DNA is TGCAGTGCTAGAGATGAGTTAGCGGTACTAGCCAAAAACATTCAGTACTTC. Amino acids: CSARDELAVLAKNIQYF.

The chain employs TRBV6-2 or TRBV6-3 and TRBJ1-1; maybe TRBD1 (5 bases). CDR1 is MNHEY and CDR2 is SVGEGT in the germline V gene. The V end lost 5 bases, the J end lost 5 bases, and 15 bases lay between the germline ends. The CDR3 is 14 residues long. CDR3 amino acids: CASSRTYGGTEAFF. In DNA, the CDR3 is TGTGCCAGCAGTCGCACCTACGGGGGGACTGAAGCTTTCTTT.

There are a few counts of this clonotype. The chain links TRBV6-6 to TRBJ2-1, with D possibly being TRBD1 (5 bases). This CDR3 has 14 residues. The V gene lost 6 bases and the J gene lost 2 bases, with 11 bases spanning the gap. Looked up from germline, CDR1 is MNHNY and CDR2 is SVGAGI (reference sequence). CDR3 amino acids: CASRKDRTYNEQFF. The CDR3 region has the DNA TGTGCCAGCAGGAAAGACAGAACCTACAATGAGCAGTTCTTC.

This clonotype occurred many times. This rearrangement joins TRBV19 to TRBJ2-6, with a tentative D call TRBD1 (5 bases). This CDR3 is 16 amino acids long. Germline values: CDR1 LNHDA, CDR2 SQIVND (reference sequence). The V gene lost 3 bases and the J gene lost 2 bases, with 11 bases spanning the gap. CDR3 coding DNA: TGTGCCAGTAGTATGAGTAGCAGGGCTGGGGCCAACGTCCTGACTTTC. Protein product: CASSMSSRAGANVLTF.

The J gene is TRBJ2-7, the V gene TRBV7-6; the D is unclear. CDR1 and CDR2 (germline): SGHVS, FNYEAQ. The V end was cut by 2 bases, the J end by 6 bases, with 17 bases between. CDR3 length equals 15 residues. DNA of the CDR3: TGTGCCAGCAGCTTATCGGTAGGGAAGGCCTTCGAGCAGTACTTC. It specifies CASSLSVGKAFEQYF.

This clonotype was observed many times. The CDR3 protein is CASTHRGTEAFF. The DNA for the CDR3 is TGTGCCAGCACCCACCGGGGGACTGAAGCTTTCTTT. V is TRBV6-1 and J is TRBJ1-1, with a weak D call TRBD1 (5 bases). Germline V CDR1 and CDR2: MNHNS, SASEGT. The ends were cut back, 7 bases at V and 5 bases at J, with 11 bases in the middle. CDR3 size: 12 residues.

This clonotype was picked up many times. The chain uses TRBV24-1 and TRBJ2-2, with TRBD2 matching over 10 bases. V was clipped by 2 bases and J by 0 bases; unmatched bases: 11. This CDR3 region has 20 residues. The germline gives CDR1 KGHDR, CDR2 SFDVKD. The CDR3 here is CATSDSIPGLASTNTGELFF. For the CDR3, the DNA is TGTGCCACCAGTGATTCGATACCGGGACTAGCGTCTACGAACACCGGGGAGCTGTTTTTT.